These 11 T cell receptor beta chains were all obtained from the same sample, sequenced in a study of shared clonotypes between healthy human individuals. Clones were read by immunoSEQ multiplex PCR, and TCRdb kept only the in-frame ones, dropping some. The table records 500,000 to 650,000 clones, around three quarters of them present only once. The sample was PBMCs. These TCRs come from a woman aged 40 to 50 in good health. Some clones in this sample may be carry-over from other donors' samples.

The chain employs TRBV5-1 and TRBJ2-7, with 7 bases that match TRBD1. Unmatched junction bases numbered 8, after V lost 0 bases and J lost 5 bases. This CDR3 comprises 15 residues. Germline CDR1 reads SGHRS; CDR2 reads YFSETQ. The CDR3 DNA reads as TGCGCCAGCAGCTTGGACACAGGGGCAGGCGACGAGCAGTACTTC. It codes for CASSLDTGAGDEQYF.

Regarding this clone: Different DNA sequences within this sample yield the same CDR3. The chain employs TRBV27 and TRBJ2-5; TRBD2 agrees at 11 bases. Trimming removed 5 bases from V and 5 bases from J; junction bases left unmatched: 4. Germline V gene sequence: CDR1 MNHEY, CDR2 SMNVEV (reference sequence). This CDR3 has 14 residues. The CDR3 spells CASSPLAGVETQYF. CDR3 coding DNA: TGTGCCAGCAGTCCACTAGCGGGAGTTGAGACCCAGTACTTC.

The chain uses TRBV4-1 and TRBJ2-7; TRBD2 is a possible D gene (7 bases). Deletions cut 6 bases from V and 6 bases from J, with 15 bases between. CDR3 length equals 13 residues. CDR1 and CDR2 (germline): MGHRA, YSYEKL. CDR3 loop: CASRGGPLGEQYF. The CDR3 DNA sequence: TGCGCCAGCAGGGGGGGGCCCCTCGGCGAGCAGTACTTC.

The chain uses TRBV7-3 and TRBJ2-2; 9 bases line up with TRBD1. Losses at the gene ends were 5 bases for V and 3 bases for J; bases not matched to a gene: 4. The CDR3 loop spans 15 amino acids. Looked up from germline, CDR1 is SGHTA and CDR2 is FQGTGA. The CDR3 nucleotides are TGTGCCAGCAGCCCACAGGGGGCTGACACCGGGGAGCTGTTTTTT. Amino acid sequence: CASSPQGADTGELFF.

Worth noting for this clone: It may be a read error: a sequence one base away is much more abundant. The sample carries other DNA sequences with the same CDR3. The chain employs TRBV2 and TRBJ2-7, with unresolved D. Germline CDR1 reads SNHLY; CDR2 reads FYNNEI. With 4 bases removed from V and 0 bases from J, the gap between germline ends came to 1 base. The CDR3 has 11 residues. In nucleotides, the CDR3 is TGTGCCAGCAGTGCCTCCTACGAGCAGTACTTC. Translating it yields CASSASYEQYF.

A word on this clone: Additional DNA sequences in this sample encode the identical CDR3. This chain connects TRBV7-2 to TRBJ2-7; no definite D call. V lost 0 bases, J lost 0 bases, and 6 bases lay in between. Germline V CDR1 and CDR2: SGHTA, FQGNSA. The CDR3 consists of 14 residues. Written as DNA, the CDR3 is TGTGCCAGCAGCTTAGCCGGCAGCTCCTACGAGCAGTACTTC. This codes for CASSLAGSSYEQYF. Full variable domain (rest looked up from reference TRBV7-2 and TRBJ2-7): GAGVSQSPSNKVTEKGKDVELRCDPISGHTALYWYRQSLGQGLEFLIYFQGNSAPDKSGLPSDRFSAERTGGSVSTLTIQRTQQEDSAVYLCASSLAGSSYEQYFGPGTRLTVT.

This clone was recorded many times. The J gene is TRBJ2-1, the V gene TRBV6-6; the match to TRBD2 covers 15 bases. The CDR3 is 15 residues long. The J segment lost 7 bases and the V segment lost 5 bases, leaving 3 bases of the junction unmatched. From germline, CDR1 is MNHNY and CDR2 SVGAGI (reference sequence). CDR3 sequence (DNA): TGTGCCAGCAGTGCGGGACTAGCGGGAGGAAATGAGCAGTTCTTC. Translated, it gives CASSAGLAGGNEQFF.

The chain is built from TRBV7-3 and TRBJ1-1; D gene uncertain. Germline values: CDR1 SGHTA, CDR2 FQGTGA. The ends were cut back, 5 bases at V and 3 bases at J, with 10 bases in the middle. The CDR3 consists of 13 residues. CDR3 in DNA: TGTGCCAGCAGCCTGCGGTCTGACACTGAAGCTTTCTTT. This translates into CASSLRSDTEAFF.

This clone was seen only once. The chain couples TRBV15 to TRBJ2-3; TRBD2 matches at 11 bases. Losses at the gene ends were 5 bases for V and 2 bases for J; bases not matched to a gene: 6. Per germline, CDR1 LNHNV and CDR2 YYDKDF (reference sequence). The CDR3 spans 16 residues. The CDR3 reads CATSRTTSGNTDTQYF. CDR3 bases: TGTGCCACCAGCCGCACGACTAGCGGGAACACAGATACGCAGTATTTT. The full variable domain, in which reference TRBV15 and TRBJ2-3 provide the parts outside the CDR3, is DAMVIQNPRYQVTQFGKPVTLSCSQTLNHNVMYWYQQKSSQAPKLLFHYYDKDFNNEADTPDNFQSRRPNTSFCFLDIRSPGLGDTAMYLCATSRTTSGNTDTQYFGPGTRLTVL.

The CDR3 spells CASSQEKAVSGNTIYF. Here the CDR3 DNA reads TGCGCCAGCAGCCAAGAAAAGGCGGTCTCTGGAAACACCATATATTTT. The rearrangement joins TRBV4-3 to TRBJ1-3; D not resolved. The germline CDR1 and CDR2 sequences are LGHNA and YSLEER. The CDR3 is 16 residues long. V was clipped by 0 bases and J by 0 bases, with 9 bases between them.

The chain combines TRBV4-1 with TRBJ1-1, with D perhaps TRBD1 (5 bases). The CDR3 length is 14 residues. Trimming stripped 2 bases from V and 5 bases from J, with 12 bases between. The V gene's germline CDR1 is MGHRA and CDR2 YSYEKL. The CDR3 sequence is CASSQPGERTEAFF. DNA of the CDR3: TGCGCCAGCAGCCAACCGGGGGAAAGGACTGAAGCTTTCTTT.